These T cell receptor beta chains were read from a single sample in a study of cytomegalovirus exposure and HLA in healthy donors. TCRdb's table, derived via immunoSEQ multiplex PCR, lists solely in-frame clones and lacks some. The sample has some 120,000 clones. Sequencing input: PBMCs. Receptor source: a man between 25 and 39 years old in good health and CMV-seronegative. Both conserved end residues are part of each CDR3. The order of the fields is J gene, CDR3 length, V gene, CDR3 protein.

J: TRBJ1-2; length: 12; V: TRBV6-1; CDR3: CASSQGNYGYTF
J: TRBJ1-2; length: 14; V: TRBV5-5; CDR3: CASSQGATEHGYTF
J: TRBJ1-5; length: 14; V: TRBV2; CDR3: CASSAVGGDQPQHF
J: TRBJ1-4; length: 14; V: TRBV18; CDR3: CASSSDRVYEKLFF
J: TRBJ2-1; length: 15; V: TRBV19; CDR3: CASRKTSGGANEQFF
J: TRBJ1-1; length: 15; V: TRBV18; CDR3: CASSPGTALNTEAFF
J: TRBJ2-7; length: 13; V: TRBV5-6; CDR3: CASSLGESDEQYF
J: TRBJ2-3; length: 14; V: TRBV6-4; CDR3: CASSQGPSTDTQYF
J: TRBJ2-7; length: 19; V: TRBV27; CDR3: CASSPFGGRGNWGSYEQYF
J: TRBJ1-2; length: 15; V: TRBV7-9; CDR3: CASSLAGTPNYGYTF
J: TRBJ2-2; length: 16; V: TRBV4-3; CDR3: CASSQVAGGPTGELFF
J: TRBJ2-3; length: 17; V: TRBV12-2; CDR3: CASRPAPTLTSGDTQYF